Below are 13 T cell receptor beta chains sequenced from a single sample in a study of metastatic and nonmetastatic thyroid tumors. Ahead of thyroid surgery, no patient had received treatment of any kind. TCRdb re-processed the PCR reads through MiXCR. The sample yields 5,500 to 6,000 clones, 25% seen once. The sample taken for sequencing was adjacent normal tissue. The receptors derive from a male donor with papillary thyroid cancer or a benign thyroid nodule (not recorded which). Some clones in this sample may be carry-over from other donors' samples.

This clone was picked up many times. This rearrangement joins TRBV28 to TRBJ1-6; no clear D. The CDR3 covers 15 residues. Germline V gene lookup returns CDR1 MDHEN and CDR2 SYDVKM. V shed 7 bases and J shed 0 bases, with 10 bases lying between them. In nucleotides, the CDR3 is TGTGCCAGCAAACAACACAGCTCCTATAATTCACCCCTCCACTTT. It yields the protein CASKQHSSYNSPLHF.

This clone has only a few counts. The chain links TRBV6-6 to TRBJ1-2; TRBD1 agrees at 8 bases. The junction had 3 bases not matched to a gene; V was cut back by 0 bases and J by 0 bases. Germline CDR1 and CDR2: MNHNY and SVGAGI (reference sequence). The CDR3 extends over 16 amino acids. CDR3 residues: CASSYSPTGANYGYTF. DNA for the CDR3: TGTGCCAGCAGTTACTCACCGACAGGGGCTAACTATGGCTACACCTTC.

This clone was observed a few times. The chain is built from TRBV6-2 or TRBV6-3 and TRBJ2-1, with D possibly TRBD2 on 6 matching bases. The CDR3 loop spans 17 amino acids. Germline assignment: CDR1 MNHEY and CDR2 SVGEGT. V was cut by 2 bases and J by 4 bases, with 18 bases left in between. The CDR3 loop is CASSYGMWGLAYNEQFF. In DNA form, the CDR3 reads TGTGCCAGCAGTTACGGTATGTGGGGACTTGCTTACAATGAGCAGTTCTTC.

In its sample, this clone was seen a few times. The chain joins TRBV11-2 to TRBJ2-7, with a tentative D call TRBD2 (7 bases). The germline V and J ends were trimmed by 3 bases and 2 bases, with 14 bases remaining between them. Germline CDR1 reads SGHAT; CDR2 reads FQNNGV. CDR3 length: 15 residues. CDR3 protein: CASSLLGGGTYEQYF. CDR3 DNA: TGTGCCAGCAGCTTGTTAGGGGGAGGGACCTACGAGCAGTACTTC.

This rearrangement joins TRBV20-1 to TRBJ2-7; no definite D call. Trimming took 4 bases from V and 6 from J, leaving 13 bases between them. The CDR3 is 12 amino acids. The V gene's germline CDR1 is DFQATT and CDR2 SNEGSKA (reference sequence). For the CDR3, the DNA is TGCAGTGCTACCGAGCGACGAATCGAGCAGTACTTC. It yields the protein CSATERRIEQYF.

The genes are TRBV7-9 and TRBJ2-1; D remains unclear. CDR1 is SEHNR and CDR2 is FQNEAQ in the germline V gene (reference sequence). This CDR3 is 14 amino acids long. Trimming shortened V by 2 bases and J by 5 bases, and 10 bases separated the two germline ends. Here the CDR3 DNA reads TGTGCCAGCAGCTTATTGGGTTTGAACAATGAGCAGTTCTTC. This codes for CASSLLGLNNEQFF.

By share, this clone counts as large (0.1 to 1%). CDR3 sequence reads: CASSSPAGAETYNEQFF. DNA of the CDR3: TGTGCCAGCAGCTCCCCCGCGGGGGCGGAGACCTACAATGAGCAGTTCTTC. The V and J genes are TRBV7-2 and TRBJ2-1; D is possibly TRBD2 (7 bases). Trimming took off 4 bases at V and 2 bases at J, with 18 bases between the two ends. Germline V CDR1 and CDR2: SGHTA, FQGNSA. The CDR3 spans 17 residues.

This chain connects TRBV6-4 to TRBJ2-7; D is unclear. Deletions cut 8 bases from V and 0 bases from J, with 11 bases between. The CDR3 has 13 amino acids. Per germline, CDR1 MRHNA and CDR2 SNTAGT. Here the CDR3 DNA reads TGTGCCAGCCTAACAGTGCTCTCCTACGAGCAGTACTTC. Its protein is CASLTVLSYEQYF.

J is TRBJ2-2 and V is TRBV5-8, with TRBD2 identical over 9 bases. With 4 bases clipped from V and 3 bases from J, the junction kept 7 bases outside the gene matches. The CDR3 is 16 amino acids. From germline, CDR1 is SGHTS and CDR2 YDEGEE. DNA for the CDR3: TGTGCCAGCAGCAACATGGGCGGGAGGGACACCGGGGAGCTGTTTTTT. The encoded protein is CASSNMGGRDTGELFF.

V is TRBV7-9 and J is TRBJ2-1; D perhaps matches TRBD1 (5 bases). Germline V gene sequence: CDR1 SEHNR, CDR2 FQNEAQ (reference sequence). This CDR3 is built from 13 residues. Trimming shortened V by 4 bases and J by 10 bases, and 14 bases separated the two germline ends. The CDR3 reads CASSSLYGAEQFF. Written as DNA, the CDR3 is TGTGCCAGCAGCTCCCTTTATGGGGCAGAGCAGTTCTTC.

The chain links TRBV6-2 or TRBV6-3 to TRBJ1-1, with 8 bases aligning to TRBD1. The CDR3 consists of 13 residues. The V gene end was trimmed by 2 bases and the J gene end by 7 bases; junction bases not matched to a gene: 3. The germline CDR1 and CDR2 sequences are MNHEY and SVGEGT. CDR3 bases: TGTGCCAGCAGTTACAACAGGGGGAATGAAGCTTTCTTT. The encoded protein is CASSYNRGNEAFF.

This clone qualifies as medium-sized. The CDR3 bases are TGTGCCAGCAGCTTAGGGGGTCGGGAGGGCCGGGGCGAGCAGTACTTC. Protein product: CASSLGGREGRGEQYF. The chain couples TRBV13 to TRBJ2-7, with 8 bases aligning to TRBD2. CDR3 length equals 16 residues. V lost 0 bases to trimming and J lost 6 bases; unmatched junction nucleotides: 10. Germline CDR1 is PRHDT and CDR2 is FYEKMQ (reference sequence).

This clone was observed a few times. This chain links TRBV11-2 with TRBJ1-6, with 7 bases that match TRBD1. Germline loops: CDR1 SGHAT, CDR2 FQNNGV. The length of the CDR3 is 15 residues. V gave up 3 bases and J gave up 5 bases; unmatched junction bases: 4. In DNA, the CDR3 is TGTGCCAGCAGCTTCCAGGGACAGAATAATTCACCCCTCCACTTT. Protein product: CASSFQGQNNSPLHF.